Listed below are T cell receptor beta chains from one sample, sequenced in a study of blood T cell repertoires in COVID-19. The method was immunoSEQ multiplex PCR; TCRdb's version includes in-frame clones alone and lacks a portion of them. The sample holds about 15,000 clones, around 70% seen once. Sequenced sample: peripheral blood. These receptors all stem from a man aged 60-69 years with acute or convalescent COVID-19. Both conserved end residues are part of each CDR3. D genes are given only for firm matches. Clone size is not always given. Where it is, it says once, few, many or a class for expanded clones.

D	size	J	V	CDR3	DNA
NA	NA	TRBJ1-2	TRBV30	CAWSAGITGGYGYTF	TGTGCCTGGAGTGCAGGGATCACTGGGGGGTATGGCTACACCTTC
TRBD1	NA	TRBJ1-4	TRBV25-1	CASSATGLEKLFF	TGTGCCAGCAGTGCGACAGGGCTGGAAAAACTGTTTTTT
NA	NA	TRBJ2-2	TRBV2	CASRQGPGELFF	TGTGCCAGCAGGCAGGGCCCCGGGGAGCTGTTTTTT
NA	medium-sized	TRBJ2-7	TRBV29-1	CSVTRSTRGSYEQYF	TGCAGCGTAACCCGATCGACTCGTGGGTCCTACGAGCAGTACTTC
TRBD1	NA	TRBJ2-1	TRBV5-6	CASLRTGEWRNEQFF	TGTGCCAGTCTCCGGACAGGGGAATGGAGGAATGAGCAGTTCTTC
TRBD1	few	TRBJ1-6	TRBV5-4	CASSFRDRGNSPLHF	TGTGCCAGCAGCTTCCGGGACAGGGGAAATTCACCCCTCCACTTT
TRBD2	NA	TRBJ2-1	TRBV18	CASSPQRGGTEQFF	TGTGCCAGCTCACCACAGCGGGGGGGCACTGAGCAGTTCTTC
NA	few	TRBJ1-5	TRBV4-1	CASSQVRQSNQPQHF	TGCGCCAGCAGCCAAGTTCGACAGAGCAATCAGCCCCAGCATTTT
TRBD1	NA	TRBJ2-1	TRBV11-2	CASSTGTGVFNEQFF	TGTGCCAGCAGCACCGGGACAGGGGTCTTCAATGAGCAGTTCTTC
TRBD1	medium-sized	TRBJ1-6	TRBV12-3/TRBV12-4	CASSLDRGPLHF	TGTGCCAGCAGTTTAGACAGGGGGCCACTCCACTTT
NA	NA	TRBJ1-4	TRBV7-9	CASSSPLLPGEKLFF	TGTGCCAGCAGCTCGCCTTTGCTACCGGGTGAAAAACTGTTTTTT
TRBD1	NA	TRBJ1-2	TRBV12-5	CASGITGAGGYTF	TGTGCTAGTGGTATCACAGGGGCGGGTGGCTACACCTTC
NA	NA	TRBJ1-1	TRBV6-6	CASSYSDLGGTEAFF	TGTGCCAGCAGTTACTCCGACCTGGGGGGCACTGAAGCTTTCTTT
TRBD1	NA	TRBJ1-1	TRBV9	CASSVGLPAGGRRDEAFF	TGTGCCAGCAGCGTAGGTTTACCGGCAGGGGGCAGACGAGATGAAGCTTTCTTT
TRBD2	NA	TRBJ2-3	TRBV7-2	CASSSSLAGGSDTQYF	TGTGCCAGCAGCTCAAGCTTAGCGGGGGGGAGCGATACGCAGTATTTT
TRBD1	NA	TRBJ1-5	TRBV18	CASSPDRVNQPQHF	TGTGCCAGCTCACCAGACAGGGTTAATCAGCCCCAGCATTTT
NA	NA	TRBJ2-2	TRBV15	CATRIVNSFSGELFF	TGTGCCACCAGAATAGTAAATAGCTTTTCCGGGGAGCTGTTTTTT
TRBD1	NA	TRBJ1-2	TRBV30	CAWTPGQGGYYGYTF	TGTGCCTGGACCCCGGGACAGGGGGGCTACTATGGCTACACCTTC
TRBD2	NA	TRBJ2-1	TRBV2	CASSEVVTSGNNEQFF	TGTGCCAGCAGTGAAGTAGTAACTAGCGGGAACAATGAGCAGTTCTTC
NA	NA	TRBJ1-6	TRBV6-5	CASSYSVGGNNSPLHF	TGTGCCAGCAGTTACTCGGTCGGTGGTAATAATTCACCCCTCCACTTT
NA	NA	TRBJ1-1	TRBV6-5	CASKGSDTEAFF	TGTGCCAGCAAGGGGTCGGACACTGAAGCTTTCTTT
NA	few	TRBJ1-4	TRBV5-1	CASSFSPGNEKLFF	TGCGCCAGCAGCTTTTCGCCGGGTAATGAAAAACTGTTTTTT
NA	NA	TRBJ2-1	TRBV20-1	CSAAKYNEQFF	TGCAGTGCGGCCAAATACAATGAGCAGTTCTTC
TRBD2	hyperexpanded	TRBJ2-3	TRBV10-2	CASSAPIAGGPSTDTQYF	TGCGCCAGCAGTGCCCCGATAGCGGGAGGGCCCAGCACAGATACGCAGTATTTT
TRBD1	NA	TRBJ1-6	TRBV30	CAWSVTGRGLSPLHF	TGTGCCTGGAGTGTAACCGGCAGGGGGCTTTCACCCCTCCACTTT
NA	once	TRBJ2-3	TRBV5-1	CASSLGRGGGTDTQYF	TGCGCCAGCAGCTTGGGGAGGGGCGGGGGCACAGATACGCAGTATTTT
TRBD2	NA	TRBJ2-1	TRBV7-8	CASSLVSGRMNEQFF	TGTGCCAGCAGCTTAGTTAGCGGGAGAATGAATGAGCAGTTCTTC
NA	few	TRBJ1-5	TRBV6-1	CASSEAGGVHQPQHF	TGTGCCAGCAGTGAAGCAGGGGGGGTCCATCAGCCCCAGCATTTT
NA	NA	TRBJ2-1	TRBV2	CAGGPNREPFEQFF	TGTGCCGGGGGTCCAAACCGGGAGCCTTTTGAGCAGTTCTTC
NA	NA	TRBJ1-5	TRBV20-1	CSASASAGNQPQHF	TGCAGTGCTAGTGCGTCGGCGGGCAATCAGCCCCAGCATTTT
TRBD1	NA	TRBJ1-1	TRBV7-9	CASSLAGQHEAFF	TGTGCCAGCAGCTTAGCGGGACAGCATGAAGCTTTCTTT
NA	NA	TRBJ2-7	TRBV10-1	CASSESTDYEQYF	TGCGCCAGCAGTGAGTCGACAGACTACGAGCAGTACTTC
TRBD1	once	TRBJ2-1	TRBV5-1	CASSGQGGTFYNEQFF	TGCGCCAGCAGCGGACAGGGTGGCACGTTTTACAATGAGCAGTTCTTC
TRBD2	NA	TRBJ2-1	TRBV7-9	CASSLGGTSGIRDEQFF	TGTGCCAGCAGCTTAGGAGGGACTAGCGGAATCAGGGATGAGCAGTTCTTC
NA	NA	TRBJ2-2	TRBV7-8	CASSPGGYHTGELFF	TGTGCCAGCAGCCCCGGCGGGTACCACACCGGGGAGCTGTTTTTT
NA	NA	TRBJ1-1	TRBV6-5	CASSLSANTEAFF	TGTGCCAGCAGTTTAAGCGCCAACACTGAAGCTTTCTTT
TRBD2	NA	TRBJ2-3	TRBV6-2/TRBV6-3	CASSYKGLAAYFSTDTQYF	TGTGCCAGCAGTTACAAGGGACTAGCGGCGTACTTCAGCACAGATACGCAGTATTTT
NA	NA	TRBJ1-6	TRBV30	CAWRTWTDQASYNSPLHF	TGTGCCTGGAGGACCTGGACAGACCAAGCCTCCTATAATTCACCCCTCCACTTT
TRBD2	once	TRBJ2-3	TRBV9	CASSVDGSGGVTDTQYF	TGTGCCAGCAGCGTAGATGGCAGCGGGGGGGTCACAGATACGCAGTATTTT
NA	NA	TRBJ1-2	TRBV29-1	CSVESQDSRYGYTF	TGCAGCGTTGAGAGCCAGGACAGCCGCTATGGCTACACCTTC